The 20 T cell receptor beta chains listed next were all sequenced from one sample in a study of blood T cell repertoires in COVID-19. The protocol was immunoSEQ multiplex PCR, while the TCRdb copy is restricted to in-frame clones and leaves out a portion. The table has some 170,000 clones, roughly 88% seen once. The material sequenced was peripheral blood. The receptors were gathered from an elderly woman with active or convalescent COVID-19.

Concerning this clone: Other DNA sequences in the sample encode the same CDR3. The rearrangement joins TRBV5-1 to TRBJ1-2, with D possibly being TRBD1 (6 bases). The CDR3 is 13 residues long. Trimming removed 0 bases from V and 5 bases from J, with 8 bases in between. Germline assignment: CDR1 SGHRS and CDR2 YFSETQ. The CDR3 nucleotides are TGCGCCAGCAGCTTGGACAGGGATTATGGCTACACCTTC. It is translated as CASSLDRDYGYTF.

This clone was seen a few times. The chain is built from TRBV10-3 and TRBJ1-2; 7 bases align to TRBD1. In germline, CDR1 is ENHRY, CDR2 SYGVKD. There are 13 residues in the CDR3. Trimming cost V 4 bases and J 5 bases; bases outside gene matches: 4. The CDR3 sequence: CAISGDREYGYTF. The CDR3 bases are TGTGCCATCAGTGGCGACAGGGAATATGGCTACACCTTC.

CDR3 amino acids: CASSASGTSGGHTDTQYF. CDR3 DNA: TGTGCCAGCAGCGCCTCCGGGACTAGCGGGGGGCACACAGATACGCAGTATTTT. V usage is TRBV9 and J usage is TRBJ2-3, with TRBD2 identical over 15 bases. V dropped 3 bases and J dropped 2; count of bases not matched to a gene: 7. CDR3 length: 18 amino acids. Germline V gene lookup returns CDR1 SGDLS and CDR2 YYNGEE.

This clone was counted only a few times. CDR3 in amino acids: CASSGEGSSYGYTF. The CDR3 DNA follows: TGTGCCAGCAGTGGAGAGGGTTCCAGCTATGGCTACACCTTC. J is TRBJ1-2 and V is TRBV25-1; no firm D call. V was trimmed by 4 bases and J by 4 bases, leaving 13 bases between them. CDR3 size: 14 residues. Germline CDR1 and CDR2: MGHDK and SYGVNS.

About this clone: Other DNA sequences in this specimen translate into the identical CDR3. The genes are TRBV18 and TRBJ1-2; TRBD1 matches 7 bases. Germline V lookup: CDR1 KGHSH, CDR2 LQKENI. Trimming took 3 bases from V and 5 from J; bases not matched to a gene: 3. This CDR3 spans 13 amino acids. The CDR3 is CASSPDREYGYTF. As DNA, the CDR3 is TGTGCCAGCTCACCCGACAGGGAATATGGCTACACCTTC.

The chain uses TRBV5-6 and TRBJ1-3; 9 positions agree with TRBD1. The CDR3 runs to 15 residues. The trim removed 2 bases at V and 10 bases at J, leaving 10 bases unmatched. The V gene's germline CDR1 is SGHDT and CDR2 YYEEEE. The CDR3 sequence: CASSFLDRGTVTIYF. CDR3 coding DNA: TGTGCCAGCAGCTTTTTGGACAGGGGTACCGTAACCATATATTTT. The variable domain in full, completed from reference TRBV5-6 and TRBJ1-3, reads DAGVTQSPTHLIKTRGQQVTLRCSPKSGHDTVSWYQQALGQGPQFIFQYYEEEERQRGNFPDRFSGHQFPNYSSELNVNALLLGDSALYLCASSFLDRGTVTIYFGEGSWLTVV.

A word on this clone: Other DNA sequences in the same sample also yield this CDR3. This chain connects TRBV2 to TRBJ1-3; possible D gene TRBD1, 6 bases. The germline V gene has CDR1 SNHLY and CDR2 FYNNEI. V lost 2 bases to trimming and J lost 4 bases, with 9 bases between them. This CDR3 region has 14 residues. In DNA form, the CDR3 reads TGTGCCAGCAGTGAACGGACAGTGGGAAACACCATATATTTT. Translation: CASSERTVGNTIYF.

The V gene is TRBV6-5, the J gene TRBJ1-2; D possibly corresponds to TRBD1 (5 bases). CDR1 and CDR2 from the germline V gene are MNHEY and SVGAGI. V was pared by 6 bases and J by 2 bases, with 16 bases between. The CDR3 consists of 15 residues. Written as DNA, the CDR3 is TGTGCCAGCAGACCCGACAGCTCCCTCAACTATGGCTACACCTTC. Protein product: CASRPDSSLNYGYTF.

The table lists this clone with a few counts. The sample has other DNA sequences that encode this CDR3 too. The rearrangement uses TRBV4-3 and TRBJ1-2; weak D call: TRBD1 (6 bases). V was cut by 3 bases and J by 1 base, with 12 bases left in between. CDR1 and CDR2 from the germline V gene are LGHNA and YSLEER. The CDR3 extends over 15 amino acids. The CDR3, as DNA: TGCGCCAGCAGCCAGGGGGCTCAGGGTAACTATGGCTACACCTTC. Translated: CASSQGAQGNYGYTF.

CDR3 DNA sequence: TGTGCCAGCTCAGGAGGGCTAAGTTCACCCCTCCACTTT. Translation gives CASSGGLSSPLHF. The chain is built from TRBV12-3 or TRBV12-4 and TRBJ1-6; no firm D call. The CDR3 contains 13 residues. The ends were cut back, 8 bases at V and 9 bases at J, with 14 bases in the middle.

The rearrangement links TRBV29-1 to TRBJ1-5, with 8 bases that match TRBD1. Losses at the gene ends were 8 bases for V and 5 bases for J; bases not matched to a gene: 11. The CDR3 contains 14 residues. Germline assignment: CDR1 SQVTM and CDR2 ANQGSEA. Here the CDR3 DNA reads TGCAGCCCGAGGACAGGGAGAACCCATCAGCCCCAGCATTTT. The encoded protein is CSPRTGRTHQPQHF.

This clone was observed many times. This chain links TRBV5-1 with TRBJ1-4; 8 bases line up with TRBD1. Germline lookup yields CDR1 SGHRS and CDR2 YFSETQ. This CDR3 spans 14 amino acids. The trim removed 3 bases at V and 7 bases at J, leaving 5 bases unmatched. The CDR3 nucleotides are TGCGCCAGCAGCTCACAGGGGGGTAGTGAAAAACTGTTTTTT. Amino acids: CASSSQGGSEKLFF.

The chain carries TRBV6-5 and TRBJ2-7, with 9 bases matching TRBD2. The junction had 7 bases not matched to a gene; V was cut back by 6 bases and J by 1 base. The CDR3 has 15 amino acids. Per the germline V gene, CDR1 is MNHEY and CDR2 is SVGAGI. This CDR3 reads CASRVSGGGSYEQYF. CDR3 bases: TGTGCCAGCAGAGTTAGCGGGGGAGGTTCCTACGAGCAGTACTTC.

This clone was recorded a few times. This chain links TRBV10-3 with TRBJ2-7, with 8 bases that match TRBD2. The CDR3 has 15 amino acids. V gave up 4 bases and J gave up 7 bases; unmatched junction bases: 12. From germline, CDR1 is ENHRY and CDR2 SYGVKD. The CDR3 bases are TGTGCCATCAGTGTTGAGCGGGGGTCTAAAGGGGAGCAGTACTTC. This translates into CAISVERGSKGEQYF.

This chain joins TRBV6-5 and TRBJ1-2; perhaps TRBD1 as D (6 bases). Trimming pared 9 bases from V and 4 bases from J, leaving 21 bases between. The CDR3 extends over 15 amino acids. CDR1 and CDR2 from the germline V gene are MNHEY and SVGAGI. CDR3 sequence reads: CASNSRDNRGYGYTF. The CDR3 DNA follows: TGTGCCAGTAATTCCCGGGACAACCGAGGCTATGGCTACACCTTC.

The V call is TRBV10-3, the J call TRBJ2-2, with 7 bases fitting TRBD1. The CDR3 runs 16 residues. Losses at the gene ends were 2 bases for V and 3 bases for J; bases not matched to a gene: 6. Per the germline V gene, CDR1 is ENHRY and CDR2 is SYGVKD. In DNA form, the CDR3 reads TGTGCCATCAGTGAGGTACAGGGGACCTACACCGGGGAGCTGTTTTTT. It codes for CAISEVQGTYTGELFF.

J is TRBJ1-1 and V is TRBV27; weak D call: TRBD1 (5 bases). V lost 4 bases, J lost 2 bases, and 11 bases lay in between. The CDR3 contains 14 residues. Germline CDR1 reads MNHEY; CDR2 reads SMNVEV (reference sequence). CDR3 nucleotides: TGTGCCAGCAGTTCCCGGACAATCAACACTGAAGCTTTCTTT. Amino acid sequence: CASSSRTINTEAFF.

CDR3 nucleotides: TGTGCTAGTGGTTTGGAGACTCTTAGCACAGATACGCAGTATTTT. Translated, it gives CASGLETLSTDTQYF. The rearrangement uses TRBV12-5 and TRBJ2-3; D call uncertain. V was shortened by 1 base and J by 0 bases, with 8 bases between the two germline ends. The CDR3 runs to 15 residues. Germline lookup yields CDR1 LGHNT and CDR2 FRNRAP.

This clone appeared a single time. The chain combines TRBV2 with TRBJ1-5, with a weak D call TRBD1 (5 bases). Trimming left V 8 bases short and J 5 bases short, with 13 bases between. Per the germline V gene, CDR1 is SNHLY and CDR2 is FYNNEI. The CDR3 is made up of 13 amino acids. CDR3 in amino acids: CASRFDRDQPQHF. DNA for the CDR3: TGTGCCAGCCGATTCGACAGAGATCAGCCCCAGCATTTT.

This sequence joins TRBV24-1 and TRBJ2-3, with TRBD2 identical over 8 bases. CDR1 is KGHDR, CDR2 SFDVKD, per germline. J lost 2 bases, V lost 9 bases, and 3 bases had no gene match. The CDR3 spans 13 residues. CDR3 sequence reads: CATRGGSTDTQYF. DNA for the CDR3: TGTGCCACCCGGGGGGGCTCCACAGATACGCAGTATTTT.